This T cell receptor (beta chain) appears in the sequencing data of a study of blood T cell repertoires in COVID-19. Study summary: Sources were T cells, B-cell-depleted T cells, or PBMCs; the material itself was cDNA or gDNA.

Per the original methods: Nucleated cell counts were estimated from reference gene primer amplification. TCRdb's copy holds only in-frame clones and misses some; the assay was immunoSEQ multiplex PCR. The V and J calls and the clone size are those of that table, but D and trimming were determined from the DNA. The table records approximately 300,000 clones, around 86% of them present only once. After removal of 3 bases from V and 4 bases from J, the junction contained 6 bases not matched to a gene. Germline-derived CDR1 and CDR2 are ENHRY and SYGVKD. The CDR3 loop spans 15 amino acids. Among Cohort 3 donors, those recovered had two negative PCRs, clearance, or symptom resolution.

The sequencing sample was made of PBMCs or T cells enriched from blood (not recorded which). The rearrangement uses TRBV10-3 and TRBJ1-3, with 7 bases matching TRBD1. This clonotype was sampled from a man between 60 and 75 years old who had recovered from COVID-19. CDR3: CAISDRQGLGNTIYF. The CDR3 region has the DNA TGTGCCATCAGTGACCGACAGGGATTAGGAAACACCATATATTTT.